This T cell receptor (beta chain) is drawn from a study of blood T cells in healthy people across ages (dated by TCRdb to 2013 to 2016). Notes on the research overall: In model experiments, roughly one uniquely barcoded TCR beta cDNA molecule per two T cells was captured by template switching. Using deep sequencing normalized with unique cDNA molecular identifiers, the study measured how TCR beta repertoire diversity changes with age. The donors were split into four age groups: young (average 16 years), middle-aged (more than 35), aged (over 55) and long-lived (about 82). To avoid experimental bias, donors of different ages were spread randomly across the sequencing lanes. The study analyzed two additional independent replicas of 1 million unique cDNA reads from the same blood draw for two donors, one aged 18 to 29 and one aged 80 or older.

Library prep was done by 5' RACE. TCRdb names Illumina HiSeq 2500 as the instrument used. The second PCR ran for roughly 7 to 12 cycles and used a J-beta primer mix along with a sample-barcoded 5' primer. A unique molecular identifier was introduced onto each TCR beta cDNA molecule by a template-switch 5' adaptor carrying 12 random nucleotides. At least 2.5 million CDR3-containing paired-end reads were obtained from each sample. The Mint cDNA synthesis kit, primed by a TRBC-specific oligonucleotide, was used to synthesize first-strand cDNA from all RNA. Following uracil-DNA glycosylase treatment, a first 18-cycle PCR with universal primers M1SS and BC2_uni_R was performed on all cDNA. Regarding the original processing steps: For normalization, 1 million high-quality reads, each with a distinct molecular identifier, were randomly selected from each sample. Instead of being binned into consensus sequences, reads that shared molecular identifiers were thrown out. MiTCR, run with a Q25 quality threshold and the strictest error-elimination algorithm, handled CDR3 identification, clonotype clustering and error correction. Lower-bound total TCR beta diversity was estimated with a nonparametric unseen species model using Euler transformation. Starting from the raw public reads, TCRdb applied fastp trimming at Q25, assembled clones with MiXCR and retained in-frame beta chains. Merged by CDR3 protein, the rows form single entries marked with the most common genes and DNA. The V and J calls shown here were made by TCRdb, not taken from the authors' results. For this sample there are 500,000 to 700,000 distinct CDR3 sequences; roughly 30% appear just once. 15% to 18% of the sample goes to the ten largest clones.

The germline V gene gives CDR1 as KGHSH and CDR2 as LQKENI. A distance of 6 bases separates the germline ends of V and J, which lose 2 bases and 8 bases respectively. The CDR3 holds 12 amino acids from the cysteine to the phenylalanine. Of the read, only the CDR3 DNA is kept; its 36 bases are in frame from base 1. Donors were 35 to 40 systemically healthy Caucasian individuals from Russia aged 6 to 90 years. Ten milliliters of peripheral blood were drawn from each donor into EDTA-treated Vacutainer tubes. Ficoll-Paque density-gradient centrifugation was used to isolate PBMCs, with at least 7 million per sample. Total RNA, at least 5 micrograms per sample, was extracted from PBMCs with Trizol reagent. The percentages of naive CD45RAhigh/CD27high T cells were determined by flow cytometry on a PBMC aliquot from every donor. What the work shows at the level of the full study, not this receptor alone: The CMV infection status of donors was not known, potentially confounding age-related changes in expanded clonotypes. A strong correlation was found between observed TCR beta diversity and the percentage of naive T cells measured by flow cytometry. Estimates of total diversity based on one million sequenced T cells were considered lower bounds and underestimates. Compared with the aged group, the long-lived group had more naive CD4+ T cells, fewer expanded clones and increased TCR diversity, a pattern suggesting age selection. Bulk unsorted PBMC profiling prevented conclusive comparison of naive and antigen-experienced compartments. As age increased, observed TCR beta diversity per million T cells dropped in a roughly linear way, and a significant reduction was already evident by age 40.

A note on this clonotype: It has no known antigen specificity. One base away there is no much larger clone; base qualities are not given.

Input material: blood. Rearrangement joined TRBV18 to TRBJ2-2; a confident D gene designation cannot be given. This sequence was found in a woman at least 80 years old in good health. The CDR3 protein sequence reads: CASSPWSGELFF. The DNA sequence follows: TGTGCCAGCTCACCATGGTCGGGGGAGCTGTTTTTT.